This is a list of T cell receptor beta chains from one sample in a study of long-term antiretroviral therapy in people with HIV. TCRdb's table, derived via immunoSEQ multiplex PCR, lists solely in-frame clones and lacks some. The sample has 14,000 or so clones; roughly 84% are singletons. The sequenced sample was unsorted PBMCs, obtained 0.4 years after starting antiretroviral therapy. The receptor set was obtained from a man aged 25-40 years with HIV. CDR3s include the opening cysteine and the closing phenylalanine or tryptophan. The D gene is left open where the match is weak. Clone size, where shown, is once, few, many, or a class for clones that have expanded.

j_call,v_call,d_call,cdr3_length,clone_size,cdr3_nt,cdr3_aa
TRBJ2-5,TRBV29-1,.,11,.,TGCAGCGCTTCACTCCAAGAGACCCAGTACTTC,CSASLQETQYF
TRBJ2-7,TRBV30,.,14,.,TGTGCCTGGAGTGTACCCCCTAGCGTCTACGAGCAGTACTTC,CAWSVPPSVYEQYF
TRBJ2-1,TRBV6-6,.,14,.,TGTGCCAGCAGTTACGACCGGGATCTAAATGAGCAGTTCTTC,CASSYDRDLNEQFF
TRBJ2-2,TRBV18,TRBD1,18,.,TGTGCCAGCTCACCAAATAGTCTTCAGGGGGTGAACACCGGGGAGCTGTTTTTT,CASSPNSLQGVNTGELFF
TRBJ1-1,TRBV30,.,13,.,TGTGCCTGGACTCAGGGCATGAACACTGAAGCTTTCTTT,CAWTQGMNTEAFF
TRBJ2-7,TRBV27,TRBD1,12,.,TGTGCCAGCCGCGGACAGGCCTACGAGCAGTACTTC,CASRGQAYEQYF
TRBJ2-1,TRBV27,TRBD2,20,.,TGTGCCAGCAGTTTATCGTTGAGTAAGTGGTTGGCTAGCGGGTACAATGAGCAGTTCTTC,CASSLSLSKWLASGYNEQFF
TRBJ1-5,TRBV30,TRBD1,17,once,TGTGCCTGGAGTGTAGGAACAGGGGGGTTTGTCCTCAGGCCCCAGCATTTT,CAWSVGTGGFVLRPQHF
TRBJ2-7,TRBV4-2,TRBD1,14,few,TGTGCCAGCAGCCACGGGACAGGAGAATACGAGCAGTACTTC,CASSHGTGEYEQYF
TRBJ1-2,TRBV7-2,TRBD1,13,.,TGTGCCAGCAGCCCAGGACAGGGTCGGGGCTACACCTTC,CASSPGQGRGYTF
TRBJ1-5,TRBV29-1,.,12,.,TGCAGCGTTGTAACGGGGGATCAGCCCCAGCATTTT,CSVVTGDQPQHF
TRBJ1-4,TRBV18,TRBD1,21,.,TGTGCCAGCTCACCCACAATGGAGGCCGGGACAGGGGCATCAACTAATGAAAAACTGTTTTTT,CASSPTMEAGTGASTNEKLFF
TRBJ1-3,TRBV7-2,.,15,.,TGTGCCAGCAGCTTAGTGGGGGGGGGTGGAAACACCATATATTTT,CASSLVGGGGNTIYF
TRBJ2-1,TRBV27,TRBD1,14,few,TGTGCCAGCAGTCCAGGGGGTTCCTACAATGAGCAGTTCTTC,CASSPGGSYNEQFF
TRBJ2-3,TRBV19,TRBD2,17,.,TGTGCCAGTAGTATGCCAAGCGGGGGGGCCGGGACAGATACGCAGTATTTT,CASSMPSGGAGTDTQYF
TRBJ2-1,TRBV7-2,.,15,.,TGTGCCAGCAGCTTAAAAGCTGGGGCAGCGGATGAGCAGTTCTTC,CASSLKAGAADEQFF
TRBJ2-7,TRBV29-1,.,15,.,TGCAGCGTTCATGGGACGGGCGGAGACACCTACGAGCAGTACTTC,CSVHGTGGDTYEQYF
TRBJ2-5,TRBV5-1,.,14,.,TGCGCCAGCAGCTTGGGAGCAGGTTATGAGACCCAGTACTTC,CASSLGAGYETQYF
TRBJ1-2,TRBV28,TRBD1,15,few,TGTGCCAGCAGTTTATCTGGACAGGGTACCATTGGCTACACCTTC,CASSLSGQGTIGYTF
TRBJ1-5,TRBV7-2,TRBD1,16,.,TGTGCCAGCAGCTTACGGACAGGGCAGATTGTTCAGCCCCAGCATTTT,CASSLRTGQIVQPQHF
TRBJ1-5,TRBV30,TRBD1,14,few,TGTGCCTGGAGTAGGACAGGGGGCTTTCAGCCCCAGCATTTT,CAWSRTGGFQPQHF
TRBJ2-5,TRBV5-1,.,14,.,TGCGCCAGCAGCTTGGGAAGCCACGAGGGGACCCAGTACTTC,CASSLGSHEGTQYF
TRBJ1-2,TRBV19,.,15,.,TGTGCCAGTAGTATTTCGGAGGGGCTAAACTATGGCTACACCTTC,CASSISEGLNYGYTF
TRBJ1-1,TRBV11-3,TRBD1,14,.,TGTGCCAGCAGCCCGGGACAGGACAACACTGAAGCTTTCTTT,CASSPGQDNTEAFF
TRBJ2-7,TRBV7-6,.,14,.,TGTGCCAGCAGCTTAGGAGGGGTTGGATACGAGCAGTACTTC,CASSLGGVGYEQYF
TRBJ2-7,TRBV19,TRBD2,18,.,TGTGCCAGTAGTATGTCCGGGCTTAGAAGCGGGGGGGCCTACGAGCAGTACTTC,CASSMSGLRSGGAYEQYF
TRBJ1-1,TRBV27,TRBD1,14,.,TGTGCCAGCAGTTTATCTGTTAGGGGGCCCGAAGCTTTCTTT,CASSLSVRGPEAFF
TRBJ2-7,TRBV5-1,.,15,.,TGCGCCAGCAGAAGCCACAGGGACCCCCCCGGCGAGCAGTACTTC,CASRSHRDPPGEQYF
TRBJ1-2,TRBV6-5,.,14,.,TGTGCCAGCAGTTGGGACCCGCCAGCCTATGGCTACACCTTC,CASSWDPPAYGYTF
TRBJ2-1,TRBV6-6,.,12,.,TGTGCCAGCAGTTCTAACAGGAATGAGCAGTTCTTC,CASSSNRNEQFF
TRBJ2-7,TRBV19,TRBD2,15,few,TGTGCCAGTAGTATAAAGGGACTAGCGTCCTACGAGCAGTACTTC,CASSIKGLASYEQYF
TRBJ1-2,TRBV28,.,15,once,TGTGCCAGCAGCCCACAGGGACTTCAGGACTATGGCTACACCTTC,CASSPQGLQDYGYTF
TRBJ1-2,TRBV4-1,TRBD1,14,.,TGCGCCAGCAGCCAAGAAACAGGGGGCTATGGCTACACCTTC,CASSQETGGYGYTF
TRBJ2-7,TRBV27,.,15,.,TGTGCCAGCAGTTCCCTAGGGAAGCGGTCCTACGAGCAGTACTTC,CASSSLGKRSYEQYF
TRBJ1-5,TRBV6-6,.,13,.,TGTGCCAGCAGCTCGGCCTCAAATCAGCCCCAGCATTTT,CASSSASNQPQHF
TRBJ2-5,TRBV10-2,.,13,once,TGCGCCAGCAGTGAGTTCAGGGCAGAGACCCAGTACTTC,CASSEFRAETQYF
TRBJ2-6,TRBV6-1,.,16,.,TGTGCCAGCAGTGAAGTTTTTGGAAGTGGGGCCAACGTCCTGACTTTC,CASSEVFGSGANVLTF
TRBJ1-1,TRBV5-1,.,12,.,TGCGCCAGCAGCTTGGGTCCGGATGAAGCTTTCTTT,CASSLGPDEAFF
TRBJ1-1,TRBV4-2,.,16,.,TGTGCCAGCAGCCGAGGGGGGGACTCCTCGAACACTGAAGCTTTCTTT,CASSRGGDSSNTEAFF
TRBJ1-6,TRBV30,.,14,.,TGTGCCTGGAGTAAAGGAGGGGACAATTCACCCCTCCACTTT,CAWSKGGDNSPLHF
TRBJ1-1,TRBV5-5,.,13,.,TGTGCCAGCAGCTTCTCGAAGAACACTGAAGCTTTCTTT,CASSFSKNTEAFF
TRBJ2-7,TRBV11-2,.,17,.,TGTGCCAGCAGCTTAGTTGGAGGGGGCGTAGTTTCCTACGAGCAGTACTTC,CASSLVGGGVVSYEQYF
TRBJ2-7,TRBV4-3,TRBD2,15,.,TGCGCCAGCAGCCCCCAACGCGGGGGGCTCTACGAGCAGTACTTC,CASSPQRGGLYEQYF
TRBJ2-3,TRBV7-6,TRBD1,16,.,TGTGCCAGCAGCCCTGGGACAGGCGCCTACACAGATACGCAGTATTTT,CASSPGTGAYTDTQYF
TRBJ1-3,TRBV4-2,TRBD1,15,.,TGTGCCAGCAGCCAAGGACAGGGTTCGGGAAACACCATATATTTT,CASSQGQGSGNTIYF
TRBJ2-3,TRBV11-2,.,11,.,TGTGCCAGCAGCTTCTCCCCCTCGCAGTATTTT,CASSFSPSQYF
TRBJ1-1,TRBV11-3,TRBD1,15,.,TGTGCCAGCAGCTCGGGGACAGGCCCCTACACTGAAGCTTTCTTT,CASSSGTGPYTEAFF
TRBJ2-2,TRBV6-5,TRBD1,15,.,TGTGCCAGCAGTTACTCGGGACAGGGGGTCGGGGAGCTGTTTTTT,CASSYSGQGVGELFF
TRBJ2-1,TRBV7-2,TRBD1,14,.,TGTGCCAGCAAAGGGACAGGGGCGCACAATGAGCAGTTCTTC,CASKGTGAHNEQFF
TRBJ2-2,TRBV12-1,.,18,few,TGTGCCAGCAGCATGTGCCTTGATCGACAGGGCGGCACCGGGGAGCTGTTTTTT,CASSMCLDRQGGTGELFF
TRBJ1-6,TRBV19,.,15,.,TGTGCCAGTAACTTCCGGGACACTACCAATTCACCCCTCCACTTT,CASNFRDTTNSPLHF
TRBJ2-7,TRBV19,.,14,.,TGTGCCAGTAGAGAACTAGCCGGAGCCCTCGAGCAGTACTTC,CASRELAGALEQYF
TRBJ1-1,TRBV6-4,TRBD1,15,.,TGTGCCAGCAGTCCAGGGACAGGGAAGAACACTGAAGCTTTCTTT,CASSPGTGKNTEAFF
TRBJ2-7,TRBV7-2,.,11,few,TGTGCCAGCAGCAACTCCTACGAGCAGTACTTC,CASSNSYEQYF
TRBJ2-7,TRBV7-2,TRBD2,17,.,TGTGCCAGCAGCCCAACCGGCGGCCGGCTAGCGGGGGTCGAGCAGTACTTC,CASSPTGGRLAGVEQYF
TRBJ1-1,TRBV19,.,14,.,TGTGCCAGTAGTATAGGTACCGTGAACACTGAAGCTTTCTTT,CASSIGTVNTEAFF
TRBJ2-7,TRBV4-1,TRBD1,14,.,TGCGCCAGCAGCCCAGGACAGGGAATCTACGAGCAGTACTTC,CASSPGQGIYEQYF
TRBJ2-1,TRBV27,.,12,.,TGTGCCAGCGGTTCCTCCCTCTATGAGCAGTTCTTC,CASGSSLYEQFF
TRBJ2-5,TRBV2,.,14,.,TGTGCCAGCAGTGAAGCGCGGCAGCAAGAGACCCAGTACTTC,CASSEARQQETQYF